This T cell receptor (beta chain) originates from a study of shared clonotypes between healthy human individuals. This clone was found once. The J segment lost 2 bases and the V segment lost 4 bases, leaving 7 bases of the junction unmatched. Germline-derived CDR1 and CDR2 are SGHVS and FQNEAQ. The CDR3 covers 15 residues. Assay execution took place at the deep level. Generated by immunoSEQ multiplex PCR, the TCRdb table keeps only in-frame clones and is missing some. The sample includes 2 million to 2.5 million clones, 85% to 95% seen only once; the top ten take about 1.1%. The naive CD8 population came from CD45RO-negative cells selected for CCR7, without terminally differentiated effector memory CD45RA+ cells.

Sequencing input: naive CD8+ T cells sorted from blood. The gene calls are TRBV7-8 and TRBJ2-7; 8 bases line up with TRBD2. This TCR derives from a man between 18 and 29 years old in good health. CDR3 in amino acids: CASSSGDSGTYEQYF. Here the CDR3 DNA reads TGTGCCAGCAGCTCCGGTGATAGCGGGACCTACGAGCAGTACTTC.